This T cell receptor (beta chain) was observed in a study of response to subunit inactivated influenza vaccine. Findings of the study overall: Each seasonal influenza vaccination, the authors suggested, recruits few new T cells.

One entry per CDR3 protein results from TCRdb running MiXCR on the RT-PCR reads. Of roughly 570,000 distinct CDR3 sequences listed, about 14% are singletons. Germline loops: CDR1 DFQATT, CDR2 SNEGSKA (reference sequence). V lost 2 bases to trimming and J lost 7 bases; unmatched junction nucleotides: 10. CDR3 length: 15 residues. With respect to this clonotype: The antigen is unknown.

The chain joins TRBV20-1 to TRBJ2-5; TRBD2 matches at 10 bases. Sequencing was performed on PBMCs from blood, taken less than 13 days after vaccination. The TCR sequence derives from a middle-aged man who received an inactivated influenza vaccine. Here the CDR3 DNA reads TGCAGTGCTAGAACAAGCGGGAGGGTACGTGGGACCCAGTACTTC. Amino acid sequence: CSARTSGRVRGTQYF.